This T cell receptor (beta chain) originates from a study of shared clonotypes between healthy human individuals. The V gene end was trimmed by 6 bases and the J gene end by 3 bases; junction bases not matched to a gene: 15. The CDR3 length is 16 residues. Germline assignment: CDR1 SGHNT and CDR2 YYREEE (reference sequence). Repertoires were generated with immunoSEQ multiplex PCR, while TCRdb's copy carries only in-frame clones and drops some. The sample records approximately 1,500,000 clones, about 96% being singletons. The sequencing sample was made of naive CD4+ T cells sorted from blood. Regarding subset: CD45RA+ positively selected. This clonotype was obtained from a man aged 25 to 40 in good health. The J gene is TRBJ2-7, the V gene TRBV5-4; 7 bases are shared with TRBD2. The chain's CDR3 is CASNHRTRGEVYEQYF. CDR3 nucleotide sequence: TGTGCCAGCAACCATAGGACTAGGGGAGAAGTCTACGAGCAGTACTTC.